Below are 26 T cell receptor beta chains sequenced from a single sample in a study of vaccination and CD4 T cells after COVID-19 (dated by TCRdb to the early 2020s). Receptor amplification or capture employed PCR. The sample was run on an Illumina iSeq 100. At the Johns Hopkins FTIC core, DNA from the cultured CD4+ T cells underwent TCR sequencing with the Oncomine TCR Beta short-read assay. The raw public reads went through TCRdb reprocessing: fastp at Q25, MiXCR clone calling, in-frame beta chains kept. Rows with a matching CDR3 protein are joined into one entry that keeps the most common DNA and genes. The sample profile shows some 25,000 distinct CDR3 sequences; approximately 40% of them were found once. The ten top clones hold 7.2% of the sample. In light of the paper, this sample's treatment or condition label describes: roughly ten-day PBMC culture with coronavirus spike peptide pools or control peptides (ViraFEST assay).

The antigens of these receptors remain unknown. The sample was CD4+ T cells from blood, cultured in vitro. These receptors all stem from a human donor who had recovered from COVID-19.

This chain connects TRBV15 to TRBJ2-5; the D gene could be TRBD1 or TRBD2 (6 bases each). Germline CDR1 LNHNV, CDR2 YYDKDF (reference sequence). The CDR3 is 16 amino acids. V shed 5 bases and J shed 2 bases, with 18 bases lying between them. CDR3 coding DNA: TGTGCCACCAGCGGGAGACGCCAGGGGAGGCAAGAGACCCAGTACTTC. It codes for CATSGRRQGRQETQYF.

This clonotype was picked up a small number of times. The rearrangement joins TRBV11-2 to TRBJ2-7; no reliable D call. Germline CDR1 reads SGHAT; CDR2 reads FQNNGV. With 0 bases removed from V and 4 bases from J, the gap between germline ends came to 7 bases. CDR3 length: 13 residues. In DNA form, the CDR3 reads TGTGCCAGCAGCTTAGATAGCATGTACGAGCAGTACTTC. Its protein is CASSLDSMYEQYF.

This clonotype came up a few times. The V call is TRBV7-2, the J call TRBJ2-2; D remains ambiguous. The germline V gene encodes CDR1 SGHTA and CDR2 FQGNSA. Trimming took 5 bases from V and 0 from J, leaving 10 bases between them. This CDR3 has 15 residues. The CDR3 is CASSPRRTNTGELFF. The CDR3 DNA follows: TGTGCCAGCAGCCCCAGACGAACGAACACCGGGGAGCTGTTTTTT.

The chain is built from TRBV7-3 and TRBJ1-1; D is unresolved. The CDR3 has 13 amino acids. Trimming removed 5 bases from V and 3 bases from J, with 10 bases in between. The germline V gene encodes CDR1 SGHTA and CDR2 FQGTGA. CDR3 region: CASSPQSDTEAFF. In DNA form, the CDR3 reads TGTGCCAGCAGCCCCCAGTCGGACACTGAAGCTTTCTTT.

V usage is TRBV20-1 and J usage is TRBJ2-3, with 10 bases aligning to TRBD2. Germline V gene data show CDR1 as DFQATT and CDR2 as SNEGSKA (reference sequence). The CDR3 extends over 16 amino acids. V lost 0 bases to trimming and J lost 4 bases; unmatched junction nucleotides: 7. The CDR3 protein is CSARDPSGRGPDTQYF. Here the CDR3 DNA reads TGCAGTGCTAGAGATCCGAGCGGGAGGGGGCCAGATACGCAGTATTTT.

This clonotype has only one observation. The chain uses TRBV7-8 and TRBJ2-5; D unclear. CDR1 and CDR2 (germline): SGHVS, FQNEAQ. Trimming removed 1 base from V and 7 bases from J, with 10 bases in between. The CDR3 sequence is 13 residues long. The CDR3 DNA reads as TGTGCCAGCAGCTTAGATTGGCTGGGGACCCAGTACTTC. This translates into CASSLDWLGTQYF.

This clonotype was seen more than once but under ten times. The chain is built from TRBV7-8 and TRBJ1-6; D remains ambiguous. The V gene's germline CDR1 is SGHVS and CDR2 FQNEAQ. V was cut by 2 bases and J by 7 bases, with 6 bases left in between. This CDR3 spans 13 amino acids. CDR3 in DNA: TGTGCCAGCAGCTTAATTCTGAATTCACCCCTCCACTTT. Protein sequence: CASSLILNSPLHF.

There are a few counts of this clonotype. The chain combines TRBV7-8 with TRBJ2-3, with 12 nucleotides matching TRBD2. J was trimmed by 1 base and V by 5 bases; bases with no gene match: 7. Germline lookup yields CDR1 SGHVS and CDR2 FQNEAQ. This CDR3 contains 17 residues. The CDR3 bases are TGTGCCAGCAGCCCGTCTAGCGGGGGGGGACGCACAGATACGCAGTATTTT. This translates into CASSPSSGGGRTDTQYF.

Regarding this clonotype: Compared with germline, one end of the junction differs, possibly owing to a read error. The CDR3 protein is CASSLFSRGGGTKAFF. In nucleotides, the CDR3 is TGTGCCAGCAGCCTTTTCTCGCGCGGGGGGGGCACTAAAGCTTTCTTT. The gene calls are TRBV5-4 and TRBJ1-1; D may be TRBD1 (6 bases). Per germline, CDR1 SGHNT and CDR2 YYREEE (reference sequence). The CDR3 is made up of 16 amino acids. Variable domain in full (rest from reference TRBV5-4 and TRBJ1-1): ETGVTQSPTHLIKTRGQQVTLRCSSQSGHNTVSWYQQALGQGPQFIFQYYREEENGRGNFPPRFSGLQFPNYSSELNVNALELDDSALYLCASSLFSRGGGTKAFFGQGTRLTVV.

This clonotype occurred a few times. This chain connects TRBV20-1 to TRBJ1-5, with D perhaps matching TRBD1 (5 bases). CDR1 and CDR2 from the germline V gene are DFQATT and SNEGSKA (reference sequence). The V gene lost 4 bases and the J gene lost 2 bases, with 12 bases spanning the gap. The CDR3 sequence is 14 residues long. The CDR3 reads CSAKGPAGNQPQHF. For the CDR3, the DNA is TGCAGTGCTAAGGGGCCGGCGGGCAATCAGCCCCAGCATTTT.

This clonotype has only a few counts. This chain uses TRBV20-1 with TRBJ2-7; D gene ambiguous. In germline, CDR1 is DFQATT, CDR2 SNEGSKA (reference sequence). CDR3 size: 12 residues. Trimming shortened V by 6 bases and J by 6 bases, and 15 bases separated the two germline ends. CDR3 sequence reads: CSAPGKGGEQYF. The CDR3 DNA sequence: TGCAGTGCCCCGGGTAAGGGTGGCGAGCAGTACTTC.

This clonotype appeared a few times. The chain couples TRBV6-1 to TRBJ2-7; 7 nucleotides match TRBD1. CDR1 and CDR2 from the germline V gene are MNHNS and SASEGT. The trim removed 7 bases at V and 2 bases at J, leaving 5 bases unmatched. This CDR3 is built from 13 residues. The CDR3 loop is CASTFGQAYEQYF. Here the CDR3 DNA reads TGTGCCAGCACCTTCGGACAGGCCTACGAGCAGTACTTC.

This rearrangement joins TRBV5-1 to TRBJ2-7, with 9 positions matching TRBD2. This CDR3 region has 14 residues. V shed 5 bases, J shed 2 bases, and the junction held 5 bases outside the gene matches. Germline CDR1 reads SGHRS; CDR2 reads YFSETQ. The CDR3 DNA reads as TGCGCCAGCAGGATAGCGGGAGCCCCCTACGAGCAGTACTTC. Amino acid sequence: CASRIAGAPYEQYF.

This sequence joins TRBV7-9 and TRBJ2-5; tentatively, D is TRBD2 (5 bases). Trimming removed 5 bases at V and 1 base at J, with 8 bases between. The CDR3 extends over 13 amino acids. In germline, CDR1 is SEHNR, CDR2 FQNEAQ (reference sequence). The CDR3 sequence: CASSQRPQETQYF. The CDR3 DNA follows: TGTGCCAGCAGCCAGCGGCCCCAAGAGACCCAGTACTTC.

The rearrangement joins TRBV6-5 to TRBJ1-2; D is possibly TRBD1 (6 bases). Trimming took off 0 bases at V and 4 bases at J, with 12 bases between the two ends. CDR3 length: 15 residues. CDR1 is MNHEY and CDR2 is SVGAGI in the germline V gene. Here the CDR3 reads CASSYSNQGPYGYTF. CDR3 nucleotide sequence: TGTGCCAGCAGTTACTCGAATCAGGGGCCCTATGGCTACACCTTC.

CDR3 bases: TGTGCCAGCTCACTCAGCCGGGACAGGGCGAACACTGAAGCTTTCTTT. This codes for CASSLSRDRANTEAFF. The chain employs TRBV18 and TRBJ1-1; 9 nucleotides align to TRBD1. The CDR3 is 16 amino acids. The germline gives CDR1 KGHSH, CDR2 LQKENI. The trim removed 4 bases at V and 1 base at J, leaving 7 bases unmatched. Filled out from reference TRBV18 and TRBJ1-1, the complete variable domain reads NAGVMQNPRHLVRRRGQEARLRCSPMKGHSHVYWYRQLPEEGLKFMVYLQKENIIDESGMPKERFSAEFPKEGPSILRIQQVVRGDSAAYFCASSLSRDRANTEAFFGQGTRLTVV.

A single count supports this clonotype. The chain uses TRBV11-2 and TRBJ2-1, with TRBD2 matching over 9 bases. The CDR3 totals 13 residues. V shed 5 bases, J shed 16 bases, and the junction held 12 bases outside the gene matches. The germline V gene has CDR1 SGHAT and CDR2 FQNNGV. CDR3 residues: CASSNSGGFNSFF. DNA of the CDR3: TGTGCCAGCAGCAATAGCGGGGGTTTCAACTCTTTCTTC.

This clonotype appeared a single time. The chain carries TRBV28 and TRBJ1-5; maybe TRBD1 (6 bases). V was trimmed by 4 bases and J by 6 bases, leaving 10 bases between them. The CDR3 sequence is 13 residues long. Per germline, CDR1 MDHEN and CDR2 SYDVKM. CDR3: CASSSGTFQPQHF. The CDR3 DNA is TGTGCCAGCAGTTCCGGGACATTTCAGCCCCAGCATTTT.

Written as DNA, the CDR3 is TGTGCCAGCAGTCCCCTGGCAGGGGTCGGGGAGCTGTTTTTT. This encodes CASSPLAGVGELFF. The V call is TRBV2, the J call TRBJ2-2; TRBD1 is a possible D gene (6 bases). V lost 5 bases, J lost 7 bases, and 14 bases lay in between. In germline, CDR1 is SNHLY, CDR2 FYNNEI. The CDR3 runs to 14 residues.

The rearrangement links TRBV11-2 to TRBJ2-3; the match to TRBD2 covers 11 bases. The CDR3 length is 16 residues. Germline values: CDR1 SGHAT, CDR2 FQNNGV. Unmatched junction bases numbered 2, after V lost 3 bases and J lost 0 bases. The CDR3: CASSLGLAVSTDTQYF. Here the CDR3 DNA reads TGTGCCAGCAGCTTGGGACTAGCGGTTAGCACAGATACGCAGTATTTT.

This clonotype occurred once. As DNA, the CDR3 is TGTGCCAGCAGTTTCAGGGAGGTTCTTGGCTACACCTTC. Translated, it gives CASSFREVLGYTF. J is TRBJ1-2 and V is TRBV12-3 or TRBV12-4; a weak D match, TRBD1 (5 bases). This CDR3 has 13 residues. Trimming pared 3 bases from V and 7 bases from J, leaving 12 bases between.

The chain links TRBV6-5 to TRBJ2-7; D ambiguous. This CDR3 comprises 14 residues. The V gene lost 0 bases and the J gene lost 7 bases, with 13 bases spanning the gap. Germline CDR1 is MNHEY and CDR2 is SVGAGI. In nucleotides, the CDR3 is TGTGCCAGCAGTTACTCCCCCCTTGTGCGGGAGCAGTACTTC. It translates to CASSYSPLVREQYF.

Worth noting for this clonotype: One end of the junction is discordant with germline, which a read error may explain. V is TRBV7-9 and J is TRBJ2-3; D is ambiguous. Germline-derived CDR1 and CDR2 are SEHNR and FQNEAQ (reference sequence). The CDR3 runs to 17 residues. The CDR3 DNA follows: TGCGCCAGCAGCCAAGGACCCCGACATTTTAGCACAGATACGCAGTATTTT. Its translation is CASSQGPRHFSTDTQYF.

V gene TRBV4-1 combines with J gene TRBJ1-6; D unclear. CDR1 is MGHRA and CDR2 is YSYEKL in the germline V gene. The V and J ends lost 0 bases and 0 bases respectively, with 9 bases between them. The CDR3 spans 17 residues. CDR3 sequence: CASSQDAGGSYNSPLHF. In DNA form, the CDR3 reads TGCGCCAGCAGCCAAGATGCTGGCGGCTCCTATAATTCACCCCTCCACTTT.

This clonotype was recorded a few times. The genes are TRBV2 and TRBJ1-1; D might be TRBD1 (5 bases). This CDR3 spans 12 amino acids. Germline values: CDR1 SNHLY, CDR2 FYNNEI. The V end lost 7 bases, the J end lost 5 bases, and 11 bases lay between the germline ends. The CDR3 region has the DNA TGTGCCAGCACCCCTTGGGGGACTGAAGCTTTCTTT. It yields the protein CASTPWGTEAFF.

The chain combines TRBV28 with TRBJ2-5; D is unresolved. CDR3 length: 14 amino acids. In germline, CDR1 is MDHEN, CDR2 SYDVKM. V dropped 3 bases and J dropped 1 base, with 9 bases sitting between them. CDR3 sequence reads: CASSLPGLQETQYF. The CDR3 DNA is TGTGCCAGCAGTTTGCCCGGGCTCCAAGAGACCCAGTACTTC.